The clone carrying this T cell receptor beta chain was counted once. What it recognizes is unknown. Template-switch 5'RACE cDNA synthesis added a 10-nucleotide unique molecular identifier. One entry per CDR3 protein, called by TCRdb with MiXCR from the 5' RACE reads. The sample has about 18,000 distinct CDR3 sequences; around 28% are singletons. The data were taken from a study of neurological immune-mediated disorders. Findings and limits, study-wide: Falling below healthy controls, multiple sclerosis showed the least TCR clonal expansion, while HTLV-1-associated myelopathy showed the most.

Germline V gene sequence: CDR1 ENHRY, CDR2 SYGVKD. The CDR3 has 14 residues. The sample comprised PBMCs. This TCR was sampled from a man aged 50 or older with HTLV-1-associated myelopathy (HAM/TSP). The chain carries TRBV10-3 and TRBJ2-7; weak D call: TRBD2 (7 bases). The DNA end is more similar to TRBJ2-5, so the J call may be wrong. In DNA form, the CDR3 reads TGTGCCATCGGCACCCGGGGGGCCCAAGAGACCCAGTACTTC. The encoded protein is CAIGTRGAQETQYF.